The TCR beta chain described here comes from a study of beta chain features in type 1 diabetes. Study-wide results and caveats: Among patients, naive, central memory and Treg TCRB repertoires appeared more similar than among healthy donors. Patients and controls would be equally affected if PCR favored shorter templates.

Remarks on this clone: Its target is unknown.

Germline V gene sequence: CDR1 MNHEY, CDR2 SMNVEV (reference sequence). V lost 5 bases and J lost 7; bases outside the gene matches: 9. The CDR3 is 15 amino acids. Of the isolated RNA, all was reverse transcribed, and so the sequenced material was expressed TCRB transcripts. Assay used: immunoSEQ multiplex PCR; TCRdb lists only in-frame clones, some missing. The table shows hundreds of thousands of clones, with over 10% occurring only once. The authors sorted CD4+ naive, central memory, regulatory and stem cell-like memory cells via CD45RO/CCR7/CD25/CD127/CD95/CD27. The sequence was collected from a man younger than 35 in good health. This chain connects TRBV27 to TRBJ1-5, with TRBD1 matching over 9 bases. Sequenced material: naive CD4+ T cells from blood. CDR3 region: CASSADRGAGQPQHF. The DNA of the CDR3 is TGTGCCAGCAGTGCGGACAGGGGAGCCGGGCAGCCCCAGCATTTT.